This TCR beta chain was found in a study of tumor-infiltrating lymphocytes in primary liver carcinoma. Study as a whole: Stage T1-T3 N0M0 and a size of roughly 4 to 10 cm characterized the tumors.

Starting material for RNA and DNA co-extraction consisted of roughly 18-34 mg of unsorted bulk tissue. With regard to this clonotype: Its matching antigen is unknown. The junction does not match germline at one end; this may be a read error.

Germline CDR1 and CDR2: SQVTM and ANQGSEA. The length of the CDR3 is 15 residues. A primer matching the constant region was used to make TCR beta cDNA from around 460 ng of total RNA. For TCR beta, libraries were produced by three nested multiplex PCR rounds using slightly modified ARM-PCR. Researchers ran the first two PCR rounds for roughly 11 cycles each with TRBV1-TRBV30 forward primers and a C-beta reverse primer. TCRdb itself ran the multiplex PCR reads through MiXCR, one entry per CDR3 protein. This table has approximately 40,000 distinct CDR3 sequences, about 73% appearing once. Findings and limits, study-wide: A fraction of only about 7.5-24% of top clones appeared in all five tumor regions. Lesser overlap characterized tumor-adjacent and tumor-blood pairs relative to tumor region pairs.

V and J are TRBV29-1 and TRBJ2-6; the D is unclear. The sequencing input was liver tumor tissue from sampling region 2. Noted subset: tumor region T2, inferior pole. The sequence derives from a man aged 35-49 years with primary liver carcinoma and hepatitis B virus infection. CDR3 DNA: TGCAGCATTGTCTGCCGCCTCGCTGGGGTCAACGCCCTGACTTTC. Encoded protein: CSIVCRLAGVNALTF.